These 31 T cell receptor beta chains came from one sample sequenced in a study of shared clonotypes between healthy human individuals. Clones were read by immunoSEQ multiplex PCR, and TCRdb kept only the in-frame ones, dropping some. Of approximately 2.5 million clones listed, about 92% were seen once; the top ten hold around 0.15%. The specimen was naive CD4+ T cells sorted from blood. Sample subset: CD45RA+ positively selected. These receptor sequences come from a man younger than 35 in good health.

J is TRBJ1-1 and V is TRBV7-8; maybe TRBD1 (5 bases). CDR3 length equals 18 residues. Trimming removed 4 bases at V and 1 base at J, with 22 bases between. The germline CDR1 and CDR2 sequences are SGHVS and FQNEAQ. Here the CDR3 DNA reads TGTGCCAGCAGCTCCTTGGCCCTCCGCCCCACAGGGAACACTGAAGCTTTCTTT. Its translation: CASSSLALRPTGNTEAFF.

The V gene is TRBV19, the J gene TRBJ1-5, with a possible D match to TRBD1 (5 bases). V dropped 7 bases and J dropped 10 bases, with 14 bases sitting between them. The CDR3 spans 12 residues. Per germline, CDR1 LNHDA and CDR2 SQIVND (reference sequence). CDR3 DNA sequence: TGTGCCAGTACCACGTCGACAGCTCCCCAGCATTTT. Translation gives CASTTSTAPQHF.

A remark on this clone: This specimen includes other DNA sequences encoding the same CDR3. The rearrangement uses TRBV9 and TRBJ2-2; D is undetermined. CDR3 length: 15 residues. The germline CDR1 and CDR2 sequences are SGDLS and YYNGEE. The germline V and J ends were trimmed by 0 bases and 2 bases, with 8 bases remaining between them. DNA of the CDR3: TGTGCCAGCAGCGTAGCTACAGTTAACACCGGGGAGCTGTTTTTT. Translation gives CASSVATVNTGELFF.

The chain recombines TRBV7-2 with TRBJ2-1; 8 positions match TRBD1. The CDR3 is made up of 14 amino acids. Trimming cost V 3 bases and J 6 bases; bases outside gene matches: 4. Germline loops: CDR1 SGHTA, CDR2 FQGNSA. The CDR3 sequence: CASSFVQGGNEQFF. The CDR3 nucleotides read TGTGCCAGCAGCTTTGTACAGGGGGGCAATGAGCAGTTCTTC.

This clone showed up just once. The chain couples TRBV29-1 to TRBJ2-5; D call uncertain. The length of the CDR3 is 10 residues. V was pared by 6 bases and J by 4 bases, with 6 bases between. Germline V gene lookup returns CDR1 SQVTM and CDR2 ANQGSEA. CDR3 region: CSVNPETQYF. The CDR3 DNA sequence: TGCAGCGTAAACCCAGAGACCCAGTACTTC. Filled out from reference TRBV29-1 and TRBJ2-5, the complete variable domain reads SAVISQKPSRDICQRGTSLTIQCQVDSQVTMMFWYRQQPGQSLTLIATANQGSEATYESGFVIDKFPISRPNLTFSTLTVSNMSPEDSSIYLCSVNPETQYFGPGTRLLVL.

Comment on this clone: Other nucleotide sequences from this sample produce the same CDR3. V gene TRBV10-2 combines with J gene TRBJ1-5, with D perhaps matching TRBD1 (6 bases). V was clipped by 3 bases and J by 6 bases, with 9 bases between them. The CDR3 length is 13 residues. Germline values: CDR1 WSHSY, CDR2 SAAADI. Written as DNA, the CDR3 is TGCGCCAGCAGTGAACAGGGAGGTCAGCCCCAGCATTTT. Protein sequence: CASSEQGGQPQHF.

This rearrangement joins TRBV28 to TRBJ2-7; D unresolved. Germline V gene sequence: CDR1 MDHEN, CDR2 SYDVKM. The CDR3 consists of 13 residues. V lost 5 bases and J lost 2, with 10 bases in between. The CDR3 DNA is TGTGCCAGCAGTCCAGTTAAAGCCTACGAGCAGTACTTC. This codes for CASSPVKAYEQYF. Variable domain in full (rest from reference TRBV28 and TRBJ2-7): DVKVTQSSRYLVKRTGEKVFLECVQDMDHENMFWYRQDPGLGLRLIYFSYDVKMKEKGDIPEGYSVSREKKERFSLILESASTNQTSMYLCASSPVKAYEQYFGPGTRLTVT.

This clone was seen once. The rearrangement links TRBV28 to TRBJ2-7; 10 nucleotides line up with TRBD2. The CDR3 covers 16 residues. J lost 3 bases, V lost 6 bases, and 11 bases had no gene match. CDR1 and CDR2 from the germline V gene are MDHEN and SYDVKM. In DNA form, the CDR3 reads TGTGCCAGCAGCCCCGCCCAGCGGGGGGGCCTCTACGAGCAGTACTTC. It yields the protein CASSPAQRGGLYEQYF.

The chain combines TRBV28 with TRBJ2-3, with 10 bases identical to TRBD1. CDR1 and CDR2 from the germline V gene are MDHEN and SYDVKM. The CDR3 spans 14 residues. The ends lost 7 bases at V and 4 bases at J; junction bases unmatched: 5. The CDR3 nucleotides read TGTGCCAGCACGTCCGGGACAGGGGCAGATACGCAGTATTTT. Encoded protein: CASTSGTGADTQYF. Using reference TRBV28 and TRBJ2-3 for the parts outside the CDR3, the full variable domain is DVKVTQSSRYLVKRTGEKVFLECVQDMDHENMFWYRQDPGLGLRLIYFSYDVKMKEKGDIPEGYSVSREKKERFSLILESASTNQTSMYLCASTSGTGADTQYFGPGTRLTVL.

The chain joins TRBV18 to TRBJ2-3, with TRBD2 matching 9 bases. The CDR3 is made up of 16 amino acids. V was clipped by 1 base and J by 4 bases; unmatched bases: 6. Germline loops: CDR1 KGHSH, CDR2 LQKENI. Here the CDR3 DNA reads TGTGCCAGCTCACCACTCCAGCGGGGGGCGGCAGATACGCAGTATTTT. Its translation is CASSPLQRGAADTQYF. The entire variable domain, with the rest obtained from reference TRBV18 and TRBJ2-3, is as follows: NAGVMQNPRHLVRRRGQEARLRCSPMKGHSHVYWYRQLPEEGLKFMVYLQKENIIDESGMPKERFSAEFPKEGPSILRIQQVVRGDSAAYFCASSPLQRGAADTQYFGPGTRLTVL.

J is TRBJ1-1 and V is TRBV7-3; maybe TRBD1 (5 bases). Per the germline V gene, CDR1 is SGHTA and CDR2 is FQGTGA. This CDR3 region has 14 residues. V lost 5 bases, J lost 4 bases, and 14 bases lay in between. This CDR3 is CASSLDTTSTEAFF. The CDR3 bases are TGTGCCAGCAGCCTGGACACCACTTCCACTGAAGCTTTCTTT.

V and J are TRBV19 and TRBJ2-7; no clear D. The CDR3 is 14 amino acids. V was cut by 10 bases and J by 4 bases, with 20 bases left in between. Germline V gene data show CDR1 as LNHDA and CDR2 as SQIVND (reference sequence). In DNA form, the CDR3 reads TGTGCCACCCACCCCGGAGCGCGTCCGTACGAGCAGTACTTC. Translating gives CATHPGARPYEQYF.

This clone was recorded only once. J is TRBJ1-6 and V is TRBV4-1, with a tentative D call TRBD1 (5 bases). The CDR3 is made up of 16 amino acids. Looked up from germline, CDR1 is MGHRA and CDR2 is YSYEKL. Trimming cost V 0 bases and J 3 bases, with 9 bases left between them. CDR3 loop: CASSQEGAFYNSPLHF. In nucleotides, the CDR3 is TGCGCCAGCAGCCAAGAAGGGGCCTTCTATAATTCACCCCTCCACTTT.

The V and J genes are TRBV2 and TRBJ1-1, with D perhaps TRBD1 (6 bases). Trimming took 6 bases from V and 1 from J, leaving 12 bases between them. The CDR3 consists of 14 residues. Germline V CDR1 and CDR2: SNHLY, FYNNEI. CDR3 DNA sequence: TGTGCCAGCAGCACCCCGGGACAGAACACTGAAGCTTTCTTT. It yields the protein CASSTPGQNTEAFF.

This clone was detected once. The chain carries TRBV6-5 and TRBJ1-5; D is possibly TRBD1 (6 bases). Germline V gene lookup returns CDR1 MNHEY and CDR2 SVGAGI. This CDR3 is 15 amino acids long. V shed 6 bases and J shed 7 bases, with 19 bases lying between them. CDR3 region: CASRGEGGPNQPQHF. The CDR3 nucleotides read TGTGCCAGCAGAGGGGAAGGGGGTCCCAACCAGCCCCAGCATTTT.

The chain uses TRBV7-9 and TRBJ2-5; TRBD2 matches at 8 bases. Germline V lookup: CDR1 SEHNR, CDR2 FQNEAQ (reference sequence). The CDR3 covers 15 residues. The junction had 7 bases not matched to a gene; V was cut back by 5 bases and J by 2 bases. The CDR3, as DNA: TGTGCCAGCAGCCGACTAGCGCAAAAACAAGAGACCCAGTACTTC. This codes for CASSRLAQKQETQYF.

The gene calls are TRBV5-6 and TRBJ2-7; the match to TRBD2 covers 9 bases. Trimming removed 3 bases from V and 4 bases from J; junction bases left unmatched: 11. Germline-derived CDR1 and CDR2 are SGHDT and YYEEEE. The CDR3 covers 16 residues. The CDR3 coding sequence is TGTGCCAGCAGCTGGAGGTTAGCGGGAGTTGCGTACGAGCAGTACTTC. Residues: CASSWRLAGVAYEQYF.

The chain combines TRBV15 with TRBJ1-1; D is possibly TRBD1 (5 bases). CDR3 size: 16 residues. CDR1 LNHNV and CDR2 YYDKDF come from the germline V gene (reference sequence). With 1 base removed from V and 4 bases from J, the gap between germline ends came to 16 bases. The CDR3 bases are TGTGCCACCAGCAGAGGGGGAACAGGCCGACGCACTGAAGCTTTCTTT. As protein: CATSRGGTGRRTEAFF.

This chain connects TRBV21-1 to TRBJ1-5; TRBD1 is the table's D call and was not checked against the DNA. TRBV21-1 is a pseudogene. The CDR3 consists of 18 residues. CDR3 DNA: TGTGCCAGCAGCCCAAGTTGGGGGACAGTTACCGGCAATCAGCCCCAGCATTTT. Translation gives CASSPSWGTVTGNQPQHF.

V and J are TRBV5-1 and TRBJ1-3, with 9 positions matching TRBD1. CDR1 and CDR2 (germline): SGHRS, YFSETQ. There are 15 residues in the CDR3. V was pared by 4 bases and J by 3 bases, with 5 bases of the junction left unmatched. The CDR3 nucleotides are TGCGCCAGCAGCGGGGGACAGGGAGATGGAAACACCATATATTTT. Its translation: CASSGGQGDGNTIYF.

In its sample, this clone was seen once. J is TRBJ2-4 and V is TRBV11-2, with 7 positions matching TRBD1. The CDR3 is 15 residues long. Trimming took 5 bases from V and 5 from J; bases not matched to a gene: 9. Germline V gene sequence: CDR1 SGHAT, CDR2 FQNNGV. DNA of the CDR3: TGTGCCAGCAGCGCAAGTACCGGGACAGAAAACATTCAGTACTTC. Translation: CASSASTGTENIQYF.

The V and J genes are TRBV10-3 and TRBJ1-4, with D uncertain. CDR3 size: 13 residues. CDR1 is ENHRY and CDR2 is SYGVKD in the germline V gene. Trimming stripped 10 bases from V and 3 bases from J, with 12 bases between. The CDR3 region is CATGNTANEKLFF. For the CDR3, the DNA is TGTGCCACCGGAAATACAGCTAATGAAAAACTGTTTTTT.

The chain recombines TRBV6-9 with TRBJ1-6; D is uncertain. This CDR3 is built from 12 residues. The ends were cut back, 2 bases at V and 7 bases at J, with 3 bases in the middle. CDR1 is MNHGY, CDR2 SVAAGI, per germline. The CDR3 reads CASSYNNSPLHF. In nucleotides, the CDR3 is TGTGCCAGCAGTTATAACAATTCACCCCTCCACTTT.

The chain couples TRBV5-4 to TRBJ2-5, with 7 nucleotides matching TRBD1. Germline loops: CDR1 SGHNT, CDR2 YYREEE (reference sequence). Losses at the gene ends were 4 bases for V and 4 bases for J; bases not matched to a gene: 10. This CDR3 region has 15 residues. The CDR3 loop is CASSTGQILIETQYF. CDR3 in DNA: TGTGCCAGCAGCACGGGACAGATTCTCATAGAGACCCAGTACTTC.

For this clone: Other DNA sequences within the sample encode an identical CDR3. The chain has TRBV19 and TRBJ1-6; D possibly corresponds to TRBD1 (5 bases). This CDR3 region has 12 residues. Trimming left V 11 bases short and J 7 bases short, with 12 bases between. CDR1 and CDR2 (germline): LNHDA, SQIVND (reference sequence). The CDR3 DNA is TGTGCCTCGCGGGGGGGGAATTCACCCCTCCACTTT. Protein: CASRGGNSPLHF.

The chain uses TRBV19 and TRBJ1-1, with unresolved D. This CDR3 has 13 residues. Germline CDR1 reads LNHDA; CDR2 reads SQIVND (reference sequence). V lost 5 bases and J 1 base, leaving 8 bases between the germline ends. CDR3 in DNA: TGTGCCAGTAGTGACACGAAGAACACTGAAGCTTTCTTT. This sequence encodes CASSDTKNTEAFF.

V usage is TRBV5-4 and J usage is TRBJ1-6; unclear D gene. Trimming pared 4 bases from V and 14 bases from J, leaving 13 bases between. Germline V gene lookup returns CDR1 SGHNT and CDR2 YYREEE (reference sequence). The CDR3 has 12 residues. In DNA form, the CDR3 reads TGTGCCAGCAGCCGGCCTGGGTCCGCCCTCCACTTT. Translation: CASSRPGSALHF.

This sequence joins TRBV18 and TRBJ1-5; 9 nucleotides agree with TRBD1. The V gene's germline CDR1 is KGHSH and CDR2 LQKENI. This CDR3 has 15 residues. V dropped 4 bases and J dropped 5; count of bases not matched to a gene: 6. CDR3: CASSRGQGGDQPQHF. CDR3 coding DNA: TGTGCCAGCTCACGGGGACAGGGAGGGGATCAGCCCCAGCATTTT.

This clone showed up just once. The chain joins TRBV10-3 to TRBJ1-6; 11 bases match TRBD1. This CDR3 contains 16 residues. Germline assignment: CDR1 ENHRY and CDR2 SYGVKD. V was pared by 6 bases and J by 6 bases, with 7 bases of the junction left unmatched. In DNA, the CDR3 is TGTGCCATCAGCTCCGGGACAGGGGGTCCTAATTCACCCCTCCACTTT. Translating it yields CAISSGTGGPNSPLHF.

The gene calls are TRBV15 and TRBJ1-6; D is perhaps TRBD1 (5 bases). This CDR3 comprises 17 residues. Germline lookup yields CDR1 LNHNV and CDR2 YYDKDF (reference sequence). V lost 2 bases and J 6 bases, leaving 17 bases between the germline ends. The CDR3, as DNA: TGTGCCACCAGCAGACAGACCGGGGCCAGTACTAATTCACCCCTCCACTTT. Residues: CATSRQTGASTNSPLHF.

This chain links TRBV5-1 with TRBJ2-1; 11 bases are shared with TRBD2. J was trimmed by 8 bases and V by 0 bases; bases with no gene match: 4. There are 15 residues in the CDR3. Germline V CDR1 and CDR2: SGHRS, YFSETQ. DNA of the CDR3: TGCGCCAGCAGCTTGGTCACTAGCGGGAGTGATGAGCAGTTCTTC. As protein: CASSLVTSGSDEQFF.